This T cell receptor (beta chain) emerged from a study of tumor-infiltrating lymphocytes in primary liver carcinoma. About the research overall: The patients comprised men and women between the ages of 30 and 69 years. General observations from the study: Tumor region pairs shared more overlap than did tumor-adjacent and tumor-blood pairs.

TCR beta cDNA came from about 470 ng total RNA, primed with a constant-region primer. Nested multiplex PCR, run for three rounds with slightly modified ARM-PCR, yielded TCR beta libraries. It was with TRBV1-TRBV30 forward primers and a C-beta reverse primer that the first two PCR rounds were run, at roughly 11 cycles each. Via MiXCR, TCRdb re-called the multiplex PCR reads, giving one row per CDR3 protein. The table shows roughly 100,000 distinct CDR3 sequences, with roughly 80% occurring only once. The CDR3 has 15 amino acids. Germline V CDR1 and CDR2: LGHDT, YNNKEL (reference sequence). V lost 0 bases and J 4 bases, leaving 12 bases between the germline ends. This clonotype has a handful of counts. What it recognizes is unknown. Both RNA and DNA were isolated together from around 20-30 mg of bulk tissue that had not been sorted.

This chain uses TRBV3-1 with TRBJ1-2, with a tentative D call TRBD1 (5 bases). This sequence was found in a man aged 35-49 years with primary liver carcinoma and hepatitis B virus infection. The sample consisted of liver tumor tissue from sampling region 3. Subset given: tumor region T3, left-lateral pole. CDR3 DNA: TGTGCCAGCAGCCAAGAAAGGGGTCAGATCTATGGCTACACCTTC. It specifies CASSQERGQIYGYTF.